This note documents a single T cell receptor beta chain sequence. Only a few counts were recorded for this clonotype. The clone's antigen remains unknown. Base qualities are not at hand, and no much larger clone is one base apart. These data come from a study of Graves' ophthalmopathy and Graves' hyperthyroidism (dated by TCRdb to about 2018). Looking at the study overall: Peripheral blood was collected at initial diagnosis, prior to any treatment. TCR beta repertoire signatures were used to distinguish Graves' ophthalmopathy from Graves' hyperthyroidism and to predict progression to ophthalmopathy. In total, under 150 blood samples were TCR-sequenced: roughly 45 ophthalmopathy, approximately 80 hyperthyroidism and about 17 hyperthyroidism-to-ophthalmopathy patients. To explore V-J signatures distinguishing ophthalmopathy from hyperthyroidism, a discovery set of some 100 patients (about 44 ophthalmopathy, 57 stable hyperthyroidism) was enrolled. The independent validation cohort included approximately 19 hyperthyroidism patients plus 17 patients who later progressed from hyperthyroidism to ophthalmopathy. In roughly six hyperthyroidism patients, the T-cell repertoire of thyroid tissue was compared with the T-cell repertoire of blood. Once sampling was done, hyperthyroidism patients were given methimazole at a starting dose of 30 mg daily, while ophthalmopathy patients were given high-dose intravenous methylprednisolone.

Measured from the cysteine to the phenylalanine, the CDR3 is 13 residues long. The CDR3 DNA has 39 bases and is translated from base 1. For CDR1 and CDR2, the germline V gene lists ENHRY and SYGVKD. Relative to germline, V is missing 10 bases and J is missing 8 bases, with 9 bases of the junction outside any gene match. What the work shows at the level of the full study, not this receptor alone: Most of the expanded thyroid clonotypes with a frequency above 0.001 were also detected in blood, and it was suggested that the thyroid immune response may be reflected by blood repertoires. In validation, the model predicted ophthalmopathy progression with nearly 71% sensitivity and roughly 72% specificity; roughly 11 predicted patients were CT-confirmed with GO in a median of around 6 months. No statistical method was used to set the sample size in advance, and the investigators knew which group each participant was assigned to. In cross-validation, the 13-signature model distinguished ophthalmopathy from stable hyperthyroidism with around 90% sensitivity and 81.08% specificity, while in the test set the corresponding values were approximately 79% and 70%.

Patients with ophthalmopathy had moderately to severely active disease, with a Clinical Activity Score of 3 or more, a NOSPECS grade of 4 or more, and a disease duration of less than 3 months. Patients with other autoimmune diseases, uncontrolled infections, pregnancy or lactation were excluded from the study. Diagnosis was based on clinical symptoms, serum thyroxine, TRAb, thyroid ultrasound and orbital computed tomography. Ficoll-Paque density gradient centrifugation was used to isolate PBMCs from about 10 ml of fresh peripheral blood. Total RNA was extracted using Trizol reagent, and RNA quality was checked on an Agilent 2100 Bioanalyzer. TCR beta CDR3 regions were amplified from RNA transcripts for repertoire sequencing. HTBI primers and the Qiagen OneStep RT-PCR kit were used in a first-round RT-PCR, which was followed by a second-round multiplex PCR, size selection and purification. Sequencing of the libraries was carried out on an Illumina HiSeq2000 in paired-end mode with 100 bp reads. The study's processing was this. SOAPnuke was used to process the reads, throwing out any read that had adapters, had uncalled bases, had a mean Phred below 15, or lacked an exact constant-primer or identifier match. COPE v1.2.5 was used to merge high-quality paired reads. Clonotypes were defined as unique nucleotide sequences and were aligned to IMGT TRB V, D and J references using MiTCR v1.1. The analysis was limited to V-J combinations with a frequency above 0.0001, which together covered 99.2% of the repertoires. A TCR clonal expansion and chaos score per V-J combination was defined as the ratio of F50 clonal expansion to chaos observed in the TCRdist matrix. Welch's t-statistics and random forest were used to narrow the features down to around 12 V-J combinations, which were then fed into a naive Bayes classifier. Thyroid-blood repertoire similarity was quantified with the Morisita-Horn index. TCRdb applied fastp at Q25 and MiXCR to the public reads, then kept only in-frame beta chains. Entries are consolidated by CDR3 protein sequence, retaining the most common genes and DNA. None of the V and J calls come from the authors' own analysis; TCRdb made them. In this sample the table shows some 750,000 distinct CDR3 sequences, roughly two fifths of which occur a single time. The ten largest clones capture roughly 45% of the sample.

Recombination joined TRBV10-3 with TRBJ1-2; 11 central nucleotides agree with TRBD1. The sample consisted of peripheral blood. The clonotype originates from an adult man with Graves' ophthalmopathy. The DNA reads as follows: TGTGCCAGCAGCTCGGGACAGGGGGAAGGCTACACCTTC. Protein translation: CASSSGQGEGYTF.